The next 9 T cell receptor beta chains were all read from a single sample in a study of beta chain features in type 1 diabetes. The authors reverse transcribed all of the isolated RNA, so sequencing captured expressed TCRB transcripts. Assay: immunoSEQ multiplex PCR; the TCRdb copy retains only in-frame clones and omits some. Among more than 140,000 clones listed, over 8% were seen once. The material sequenced was central memory CD4+ T cells from blood. The receptors were sampled from a woman in her 40s in good health.

A few counts support this clone. This sample includes further DNA sequences coding for the same CDR3. This chain connects TRBV6-4 to TRBJ1-1; TRBD1 matches 8 bases. J gave up 5 bases and V 6 bases, and 5 bases lay outside the gene matches. The CDR3 sequence is 13 residues long. CDR1 and CDR2 from the germline V gene are MRHNA and SNTAGT. CDR3 nucleotides: TGTGCCAGCAGCCAGGGGGCTTTAACTGAAGCTTTCTTT. Encoded protein: CASSQGALTEAFF.

The chain has TRBV11-2 and TRBJ2-5, with D unresolved. Trimming shortened V by 5 bases and J by 1 base, and 11 bases separated the two germline ends. Per germline, CDR1 SGHAT and CDR2 FQNNGV. This CDR3 is built from 14 residues. The CDR3 is CASSPTRLQETQYF. The DNA for the CDR3 is TGTGCCAGCAGCCCAACACGACTCCAAGAGACCCAGTACTTC.

The rearrangement joins TRBV6-5 to TRBJ1-2, with TRBD1 as a possible D gene (6 bases). V was pared by 6 bases and J by 7 bases, with 15 bases between. Germline V CDR1 and CDR2: MNHEY, SVGAGI. The CDR3 consists of 13 residues. CDR3 in DNA: TGTGCCAGCAGCACAACTAAAGGGGGTGGCTACACCTTC. It translates to CASSTTKGGGYTF.

This clone came up a few times. The rearrangement joins TRBV11-2 to TRBJ2-1, with 7 bases aligning to TRBD2. The CDR3 is 14 amino acids. V was pared by 4 bases and J by 7 bases, with 7 bases of the junction left unmatched. Germline CDR1 and CDR2: SGHAT and FQNNGV. The CDR3 nucleotides are TGTGCCAGCAGCTCCGGGTTCGGGGGGAATGAGCAGTTCTTC. It encodes CASSSGFGGNEQFF.

At least ten counts were recorded for this clone. The rearrangement joins TRBV7-9 to TRBJ2-4; 8 nucleotides align to TRBD1. Germline values: CDR1 SEHNR, CDR2 FQNEAQ (reference sequence). With 1 base clipped from V and 11 bases from J, the junction kept 10 bases outside the gene matches. The CDR3 runs 15 residues. The CDR3 here is CASSLVGGTGSFQYF. CDR3 bases: TGTGCCAGCAGCTTAGTCGGAGGGACAGGTTCCTTTCAGTACTTC.

The CDR3 DNA reads as TGTGCCACCAGGGGAGGGGGTCCTTACTCGTCCGAGCAGTACTTC. Amino acids: CATRGGGPYSSEQYF. This chain joins TRBV15 and TRBJ2-7; tentative D call: TRBD2 (7 bases). The CDR3 length is 15 residues. Between the trimmed V and J ends, which lost 6 bases and 6 bases, there was a span of 21 bases. In germline, CDR1 is LNHNV, CDR2 YYDKDF (reference sequence). Based on the CDR3 plus reference TRBV15 and TRBJ2-7, the full variable domain is DAMVIQNPRYQVTQFGKPVTLSCSQTLNHNVMYWYQQKSSQAPKLLFHYYDKDFNNEADTPDNFQSRRPNTSFCFLDIRSPGLGDTAMYLCATRGGGPYSSEQYFGPGTRLTVT.

This clone has a count of ten or more. This CDR3 reads CASRRTSGDQETQYF. CDR3 bases: TGTGCCAGCAGGAGGACTAGCGGGGACCAAGAGACCCAGTACTTC. The chain couples TRBV5-4 to TRBJ2-5, with 12 bases that match TRBD2. Looked up from germline, CDR1 is SGHNT and CDR2 is YYREEE (reference sequence). V trimming: 5 bases; J trimming: 0 bases; junction bases outside the gene matches: 2. The length of the CDR3 is 15 residues.

This chain joins TRBV5-1 and TRBJ1-1, with 7 positions matching TRBD1. Unmatched junction bases numbered 1, after V lost 2 bases and J lost 3 bases. This CDR3 spans 13 amino acids. Looked up from germline, CDR1 is SGHRS and CDR2 is YFSETQ. For the CDR3, the DNA is TGCGCCAGCAGCTTTACAGGGGACACTGAAGCTTTCTTT. Encoded protein: CASSFTGDTEAFF.

This CDR3 reads CASSFDSPYEQYF. The CDR3 DNA reads as TGTGCCAGCAGCTTTGACAGCCCCTACGAGCAGTACTTC. This rearrangement joins TRBV7-8 to TRBJ2-7; perhaps TRBD1 as D (5 bases). V lost 3 bases and J 2 bases, leaving 8 bases between the germline ends. Germline values: CDR1 SGHVS, CDR2 FQNEAQ. There are 13 residues in the CDR3.